This T cell receptor beta chain was found in a study of blood T cell repertoires in COVID-19. Study background: PBMCs, B-cell-depleted T cells, or T cells were the source of the cDNA or gDNA that made up the material.

This CDR3 comprises 16 residues. CDR1 LGHNA and CDR2 YNFKEQ come from the germline V gene. Trimming took 0 bases from V and 0 from J, leaving 8 bases between them. Original analysis: Reference gene primer amplification gave nucleated cell count estimates. The table came from immunoSEQ multiplex PCR; TCRdb's copy has only in-frame clones and leaves some out. For V, J and clone size, that table is used; D and trimming come from the DNA. The sample has around 70,000 clones; about 86% are singletons. This sequence originates from a woman of 80 years or more with active or convalescent COVID-19. The sequenced sample was peripheral blood. The genes are TRBV4-2 and TRBJ1-4; D may be TRBD1 (5 bases). The CDR3 DNA reads as TGTGCCAGCAGCCAAGAAGGGGCCGCAACTAATGAAAAACTGTTTTTT. It translates to CASSQEGAATNEKLFF.